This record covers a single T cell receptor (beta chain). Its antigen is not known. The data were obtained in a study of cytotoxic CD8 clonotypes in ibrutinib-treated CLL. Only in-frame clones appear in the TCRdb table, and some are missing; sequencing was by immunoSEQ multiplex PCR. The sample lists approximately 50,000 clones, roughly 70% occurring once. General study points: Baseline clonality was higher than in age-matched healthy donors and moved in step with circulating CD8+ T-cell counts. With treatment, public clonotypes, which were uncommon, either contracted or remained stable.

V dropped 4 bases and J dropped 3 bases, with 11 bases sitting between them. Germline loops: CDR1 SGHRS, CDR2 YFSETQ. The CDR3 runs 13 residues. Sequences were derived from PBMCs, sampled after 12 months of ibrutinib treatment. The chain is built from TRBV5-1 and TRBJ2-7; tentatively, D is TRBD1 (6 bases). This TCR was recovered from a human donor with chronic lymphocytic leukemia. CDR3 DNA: TGCGCCAGCAGCCCAGGGGAAATCTACGAGCAGTACTTC. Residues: CASSPGEIYEQYF.